This T cell receptor beta chain was observed in a study of T cell clonality in common variable immunodeficiency. Sequencing input was equivalent genomic DNA from CVID and controls. This table comes from immunoSEQ multiplex PCR, and its TCRdb copy is limited to in-frame clones, with some not included. The sample is made up of approximately 50,000 clones, none counted only once. Deletions cut 5 bases from V and 4 bases from J, with 17 bases between. The CDR3 contains 15 residues. Germline CDR1 is MNHEY and CDR2 is SVGEGT. General study findings and limits: Shared TCRbeta clones were fewer between CVID subjects than controls. Patient heterogeneity in the CVID cohort limited correlations between repertoire features and clinical complications.

This clone has a count of ten or more. Its antigen is not known. The CDR3 is cut off 3 residues early in the read; its end comes from the germline J gene. Each donor provided 5 to 8 ml of heparinized whole blood. The V and J genes are TRBV6-2 or TRBV6-3 and TRBJ1-1; the D gene is possibly TRBD1 (6 bases). The source material was peripheral blood mononuclear cells. This TCR derives from a person between 18 and 70 years old in good health. CDR3 DNA, as far as it was read: TGTGCCAGCAGTACTGACAGGTCCTGGGGCACTGAA. Amino acids: CASSTDRSWGTE. The whole CDR3 protein reads CASSTDRSWGTEAFF.